Below are 25 T cell receptor beta chains sequenced from a single sample in a study of a mutant IDH1 vaccine in newly diagnosed glioma. Here immunoSEQ multiplex PCR was the method, and the copy in TCRdb shows in-frame clones only, minus some. The sample has roughly 70,000 clones, around 86% seen once. Time point: baseline, week 1 (first vaccination visit). Treatment given: pre-vaccination baseline after standard-of-care therapy. Material: PBMCs, obtained from a glioma patient treated with radiotherapy, temozolomide or both. These receptors originate from a man aged 25-45 years with glioma.

This sequence joins TRBV2 and TRBJ2-1; 8 bases fit TRBD1. J gave up 6 bases and V 6 bases, and 13 bases lay outside the gene matches. The CDR3 covers 16 residues. Per germline, CDR1 SNHLY and CDR2 FYNNEI. CDR3: CASSQDRARWINEQFF. The CDR3 DNA reads TGTGCCAGCAGCCAGGACAGGGCAAGATGGATCAATGAGCAGTTCTTC.

This chain uses TRBV6-4 with TRBJ2-3; D unclear. Trimming removed 3 bases from V and 2 bases from J, with 12 bases in between. The germline V gene encodes CDR1 MRHNA and CDR2 SNTAGT. The CDR3 length is 15 residues. The CDR3 loop is CASSEGRTDTDTQYF. The CDR3 nucleotides read TGTGCCAGCAGTGAAGGTCGGACCGACACAGATACGCAGTATTTT.

This sequence joins TRBV27 and TRBJ2-1; 13 nucleotides line up with TRBD2. The CDR3 spans 14 residues. Germline CDR1 and CDR2: MNHEY and SMNVEV (reference sequence). J lost 5 bases, V lost 6 bases, and 1 base had no gene match. The CDR3 DNA follows: TGTGCCAGCAGCGGACTAGCGGGGGACAATGAGCAGTTCTTC. This translates into CASSGLAGDNEQFF.

The chain uses TRBV19 and TRBJ1-1; TRBD1 matches 8 bases. V lost 5 bases and J lost 2; bases outside the gene matches: 4. The length of the CDR3 is 14 residues. Germline assignment: CDR1 LNHDA and CDR2 SQIVND (reference sequence). The CDR3 reads CASSADRVNTEAFF. CDR3 nucleotides: TGTGCCAGTAGTGCGGACAGGGTTAACACTGAAGCTTTCTTT.

Only a few counts were recorded for this clone. The chain joins TRBV18 to TRBJ1-1; maybe TRBD1 (6 bases). Looked up from germline, CDR1 is KGHSH and CDR2 is LQKENI. CDR3 length: 14 residues. The germline V and J ends were trimmed by 4 bases and 0 bases, with 9 bases remaining between them. The CDR3 nucleotides read TGTGCCAGCTCACGAGGGGGGATGAACACTGAAGCTTTCTTT. As protein: CASSRGGMNTEAFF.

The sample holds one count of this clone. The chain is built from TRBV19 and TRBJ1-5, with 10 bases lining up with TRBD1. Looked up from germline, CDR1 is LNHDA and CDR2 is SQIVND (reference sequence). The CDR3 has 20 residues. Losses at the gene ends were 3 bases for V and 0 bases for J; bases not matched to a gene: 14. CDR3 region: CASSIEAGTGVFHSNQPQHF. DNA of the CDR3: TGTGCCAGTAGTATCGAGGCCGGGACAGGGGTATTTCATAGCAATCAGCCCCAGCATTTT.

The J gene is TRBJ1-5, the V gene TRBV2; tentatively, D is TRBD1 (5 bases). From germline, CDR1 is SNHLY and CDR2 FYNNEI. Trimming cost V 4 bases and J 9 bases, with 10 bases left between them. This CDR3 has 12 residues. The CDR3 bases are TGTGCCAGCAGTGGGGACTCGGGGCCCCAGCATTTT. Translation gives CASSGDSGPQHF. The entire variable domain, with the rest obtained from reference TRBV2 and TRBJ1-5, is as follows: EPEVTQTPSHQVTQMGQEVILRCVPISNHLYFYWYRQILGQKVEFLVSFYNNEISEKSEIFDDQFSVERPDGSNFTLKIRSTKLEDSAMYFCASSGDSGPQHFGDGTRLSIL.

The rearrangement joins TRBV5-1 to TRBJ1-5; TRBD1 agrees at 7 bases. Trimming removed 4 bases from V and 6 bases from J; junction bases left unmatched: 7. The germline V gene encodes CDR1 SGHRS and CDR2 YFSETQ. The CDR3 length is 14 residues. The DNA for the CDR3 is TGCGCCAGCAGCCCCCAAGGGGGCGGTCAGCCCCAGCATTTT. Residues: CASSPQGGGQPQHF.

The chain joins TRBV6-5 to TRBJ1-5, with 8 bases lining up with TRBD1. Losses at the gene ends were 6 bases for V and 7 bases for J; bases not matched to a gene: 8. The CDR3 loop spans 14 amino acids. Germline assignment: CDR1 MNHEY and CDR2 SVGAGI. The CDR3 DNA is TGTGCCAGCAGATCCCGGCCAGGGGGCCAGCCCCAGCATTTT. Translation gives CASRSRPGGQPQHF.

The J gene is TRBJ1-6, the V gene TRBV6-1; no firm D call. The CDR3 extends over 14 amino acids. Trimming stripped 7 bases from V and 4 bases from J, with 11 bases between. Germline V gives CDR1 MNHNS, CDR2 SASEGT. CDR3 in amino acids: CASTGQVYNSPLHF. The CDR3 region has the DNA TGTGCCAGCACCGGCCAGGTTTATAATTCACCCCTCCACTTT.

This clone was counted between two and nine times. This chain joins TRBV5-1 and TRBJ1-4; weak D call: TRBD1 (6 bases). Germline V lookup: CDR1 SGHRS, CDR2 YFSETQ. The CDR3 covers 16 residues. Trimming shortened V by 4 bases and J by 7 bases, and 20 bases separated the two germline ends. DNA for the CDR3: TGCGCCAGCAGCGTAAGACCGCAGGGGTCGAGTGAAAAACTGTTTTTT. It specifies CASSVRPQGSSEKLFF. Using reference TRBV5-1 and TRBJ1-4 for the parts outside the CDR3, the full variable domain is KAGVTQTPRYLIKTRGQQVTLSCSPISGHRSVSWYQQTPGQGLQFLFEYFSETQRNKGNFPGRFSGRQFSNSRSEMNVSTLELGDSALYLCASSVRPQGSSEKLFFGSGTQLSVL.

The chain is built from TRBV6-5 and TRBJ1-2; 11 nucleotides match TRBD1. V trimming: 6 bases; J trimming: 4 bases; junction bases outside the gene matches: 4. Germline CDR1 and CDR2: MNHEY and SVGAGI. This CDR3 contains 14 residues. Here the CDR3 reads CASSRTGGLYGYTF. The DNA of the CDR3 is TGTGCCAGCAGCCGGACAGGGGGCCTCTATGGCTACACCTTC.

The rearrangement uses TRBV6-5 and TRBJ1-4; D is possibly TRBD1 (6 bases). Looked up from germline, CDR1 is MNHEY and CDR2 is SVGAGI. This CDR3 is 13 amino acids long. V lost 2 bases and J lost 8, with 9 bases in between. CDR3 nucleotides: TGTGCCAGCAGTTACAGGGGGAGCGAAAAACTGTTTTTT. Its protein product is CASSYRGSEKLFF.

The chain couples TRBV7-8 to TRBJ2-7, with no clear D. Germline CDR1 is SGHVS and CDR2 is FQNEAQ. The ends were cut back, 6 bases at V and 2 bases at J, with 17 bases in the middle. CDR3 length: 15 residues. CDR3 coding DNA: TGTGCCAGCAGGCCAAAGGACCACACTGCCTACGAGCAGTACTTC. This translates into CASRPKDHTAYEQYF.

The chain is built from TRBV30 and TRBJ1-2, with 9 bases that match TRBD1. Trimming took 0 bases from V and 5 from J; bases not matched to a gene: 1. Germline V gene lookup returns CDR1 GTSNPN and CDR2 SVGIG (reference sequence). The CDR3 spans 13 residues. This CDR3 is CAWSVGTGYGYTF. In DNA, the CDR3 is TGTGCCTGGAGTGTGGGGACAGGGTATGGCTACACCTTC.

DNA for the CDR3: TGCGCCAGCAGCCAAGAAACGGGGGGGACCTACGAGCAGTACTTC. This gives the protein CASSQETGGTYEQYF. V gene TRBV4-1 combines with J gene TRBJ2-7, with 8 bases that match TRBD2. CDR3 length: 15 residues. Germline V gives CDR1 MGHRA, CDR2 YSYEKL. J gave up 2 bases and V 0 bases, and 3 bases lay outside the gene matches.

This chain links TRBV19 with TRBJ1-5, with D tentatively TRBD1 (5 bases). The V end was cut by 7 bases, the J end by 6 bases, with 10 bases between. The CDR3 contains 12 residues. Germline CDR1 reads LNHDA; CDR2 reads SQIVND (reference sequence). In DNA, the CDR3 is TGTGCCAGTACCATCGGGGCTCAGCCCCAGCATTTT. Translating gives CASTIGAQPQHF.

J is TRBJ2-4 and V is TRBV4-1; TRBD2 aligns across 7 bases. Trimming took 4 bases from V and 1 from J; bases not matched to a gene: 4. This CDR3 comprises 15 residues. Germline CDR1 MGHRA, CDR2 YSYEKL. The DNA for the CDR3 is TGCGCCAGCAGCCGGGCGGGGGATGCCAAAAACATTCAGTACTTC. This encodes CASSRAGDAKNIQYF.

The rearrangement uses TRBV10-3 and TRBJ1-6, with TRBD1 as a possible D gene (6 bases). Germline lookup yields CDR1 ENHRY and CDR2 SYGVKD. The CDR3 has 14 residues. V was trimmed by 6 bases and J by 10 bases, leaving 16 bases between them. Here the CDR3 DNA reads TGTGCCATCAGAAAGGACAGCCCTGGGTCACCCCTCCACTTT. It specifies CAIRKDSPGSPLHF.

The chain employs TRBV13 and TRBJ2-1; 8 positions agree with TRBD1. J lost 7 bases, V lost 3 bases, and 11 bases had no gene match. The CDR3 totals 16 residues. The germline CDR1 and CDR2 sequences are PRHDT and FYEKMQ (reference sequence). The DNA for the CDR3 is TGTGCCAGCAGCTTTCGGGACAGGATTCAAATAAATGAGCAGTTCTTC. Translation: CASSFRDRIQINEQFF.

This clone has a single count. The chain joins TRBV6-1 to TRBJ1-2, with 10 bases lining up with TRBD1. The CDR3 runs 16 residues. The germline V gene has CDR1 MNHNS and CDR2 SASEGT. V gave up 4 bases and J gave up 7 bases; unmatched junction bases: 12. CDR3 DNA sequence: TGTGCCAGCAGTGCGCGACCGGGACAGGGGAGGGTTGGCTACACCTTC. As protein: CASSARPGQGRVGYTF.

This rearrangement joins TRBV27 to TRBJ1-5; D ambiguous. The V end was cut by 2 bases, the J end by 2 bases, with 10 bases between. The CDR3 consists of 15 residues. Germline assignment: CDR1 MNHEY and CDR2 SMNVEV (reference sequence). The CDR3 loop is CASSLTGSGNQPQHF. CDR3 coding DNA: TGTGCCAGCAGTTTAACGGGGTCGGGCAATCAGCCCCAGCATTTT.

The rearrangement joins TRBV5-1 to TRBJ1-2; D remains unclear. The CDR3 covers 15 residues. The V end lost 3 bases, the J end lost 2 bases, and 14 bases lay between the germline ends. Per the germline V gene, CDR1 is SGHRS and CDR2 is YFSETQ. For the CDR3, the DNA is TGCGCCAGCAGCTCAGAACGGAACCAAAACTATGGCTACACCTTC. This encodes CASSSERNQNYGYTF.

The sample holds one count of this clone. The rearrangement joins TRBV19 to TRBJ1-2, with 8 bases identical to TRBD1. The CDR3 has 13 amino acids. V was pared by 6 bases and J by 8 bases, with 8 bases of the junction left unmatched. CDR1 and CDR2 from the germline V gene are LNHDA and SQIVND (reference sequence). The CDR3 DNA reads TGTGCCAGTAGATGGGACAGGACTGGGGGCTACACCTTC. Translation: CASRWDRTGGYTF.

The rearrangement joins TRBV19 to TRBJ1-1; D is ambiguous. The CDR3 runs to 14 residues. Germline CDR1 and CDR2: LNHDA and SQIVND (reference sequence). Trimming left V 9 bases short and J 4 bases short, with 18 bases between. CDR3 protein: CASRVSWATTEAFF. DNA of the CDR3: TGTGCCAGCAGAGTATCCTGGGCCACCACTGAAGCTTTCTTT.